This passage covers 23 T cell receptor beta chains from one sample sequenced in a study of blood T cells in healthy people across ages. Using a J-beta primer mix together with a sample-barcoded 5' primer, a second PCR was run for roughly 7 to 12 cycles. TCRdb called the 5' RACE reads again in MiXCR, with one record for every CDR3 protein. The repertoire consists of fewer than 1,200,000 distinct CDR3 sequences, with almost 25% occurring once and the leading ten covering about 0.69%. The same sample was also used in a study of T cells of mothers and their children.

Specimen: blood. The receptors were gathered from a girl aged 2 to 9 in good health.

The V and J genes are TRBV29-1 and TRBJ2-5; TRBD2 aligns across 12 bases. The tail of the sequence fits TRBJ2-1 better, so the J call may be wrong. The CDR3 is made up of 12 amino acids. CDR1 is SQVTM, CDR2 ANQGSEA, per germline. In DNA form, the CDR3 reads TGCTGTGGACTAGCGGGGACCAATGAGCAGTTCTTC. It codes for CCGLAGTNEQFF.

The chain couples TRBV29-1 to TRBJ2-5; possible D gene TRBD2, 6 bases. Germline CDR1 SQVTM, CDR2 ANQGSEA. The CDR3 runs 15 residues. The V gene lost 3 bases and the J gene lost 2 bases, with 16 bases spanning the gap. The CDR3 DNA follows: TGCAGCGTTGATCCCTCCGGCGGGGTTCAAGAGACCCAGTACTTC. Its translation: CSVDPSGGVQETQYF.

This clonotype was counted between two and nine times. The chain recombines TRBV29-1 with TRBJ2-1, with no clear D. The CDR3 sequence is 12 residues long. The V and J ends lost 0 bases and 10 bases respectively, with 10 bases between them. CDR1 is SQVTM, CDR2 ANQGSEA, per germline. The CDR3 bases are TGCAGCGTTGAAGAAGGCAGGATAGAGCAGTTCTTC. Protein product: CSVEEGRIEQFF.

This clonotype was found a few times. This chain connects TRBV11-2 to TRBJ2-5, with 9 bases fitting TRBD2. The length of the CDR3 is 16 residues. CDR1 is SGHAT, CDR2 FQNNGV, per germline. The V gene end was trimmed by 1 base and the J gene end by 2 bases; junction bases not matched to a gene: 5. The CDR3 loop reads CASSLVASGIQETQYF. The CDR3 DNA sequence: TGTGCCAGCAGCTTAGTTGCTAGCGGGATTCAAGAGACCCAGTACTTC.

The V gene is TRBV6-2 or TRBV6-3, the J gene TRBJ2-1, with D unresolved. The J call is doubtful: the DNA matches TRBJ2-5 better. This CDR3 is 12 amino acids long. Germline CDR1 is MNHEY and CDR2 is SVGEGT. The CDR3 nucleotides read TGTGCCAGCAGTTACTCCCCGGAGACCCAGTACTTC. This gives the protein CASSYSPETQYF.

This clonotype was seen more than once but under ten times. The chain combines TRBV29-1 with TRBJ2-5; tentative D call: TRBD2 (5 bases). The better agreement between TRBJ2-7 and the DNA end casts doubt on the J call. From germline, CDR1 is SQVTM and CDR2 ANQGSEA. The CDR3 totals 13 residues. CDR3: CSGPAESTYEQYF. The CDR3, as DNA: TGCAGCGGTCCAGCGGAGTCAACCTACGAGCAGTACTTC.

This clonotype was observed once. V is TRBV4-2 and J is TRBJ2-3; D unclear. The V and J ends lost 1 base and 2 bases respectively, with 7 bases between them. The CDR3 is 14 residues long. Germline V gene sequence: CDR1 LGHNA, CDR2 YNFKEQ. The CDR3 nucleotides read TGTGCCAGCAGCCAAGCGGGTCACACAGATACGCAGTATTTT. As protein: CASSQAGHTDTQYF.

This clonotype has just a few counts. The gene calls are TRBV12-3 or TRBV12-4 and TRBJ1-5; perhaps TRBD1 as D (6 bases). V was pared by 7 bases and J by 5 bases, with 24 bases between. The CDR3 consists of 17 residues. The CDR3 DNA reads TGTGCCAGCACCCTACGGCGGGGGGGCTCAATCGATCAGCCCCAGCATTTT. Translating it yields CASTLRRGGSIDQPQHF.

The chain has TRBV20-1 and TRBJ2-5; D ambiguous. Trimming took 3 bases from V and 5 from J, leaving 10 bases between them. Germline V gives CDR1 DFQATT, CDR2 SNEGSKA (reference sequence). The CDR3 consists of 12 residues. As DNA, the CDR3 is TGCAGTGCTAGGACGGTCATGGAGACCCAGTACTTC. Translated, it gives CSARTVMETQYF.

A few counts support this clonotype. V and J are TRBV7-9 and TRBJ1-1; TRBD1 matches 7 bases. CDR3 length equals 17 residues. After removal of 5 bases from V and 2 bases from J, the junction contained 14 bases not matched to a gene. CDR1 and CDR2 from the germline V gene are SEHNR and FQNEAQ (reference sequence). In DNA, the CDR3 is TGTGCCAGCAGCGGGAGGACAAGGGGAGGGGGCAACACTGAAGCTTTCTTT. It is translated as CASSGRTRGGGNTEAFF.

This clonotype was detected only a few times. This chain uses TRBV12-3 or TRBV12-4 with TRBJ2-5; no firm D call. Matching the DNA end better, TRBJ2-1 makes the J call doubtful. The CDR3 sequence is 11 residues long. CDR3 loop: CASSFLSEQFF. The CDR3 nucleotides read TGTGCCAGCAGTTTTCTATCTGAGCAGTTCTTC.

This clonotype was observed a few times. The genes are TRBV12-3 or TRBV12-4 and TRBJ1-1; D not certain. This CDR3 has 13 amino acids. Trimming stripped 3 bases from V and 6 bases from J, with 11 bases between. The CDR3 sequence is CASSFGSPAEAFF. For the CDR3, the DNA is TGTGCCAGCAGTTTCGGGAGTCCCGCTGAAGCTTTCTTT.

The rearrangement joins TRBV7-9 to TRBJ2-7, with TRBD2 matching 13 bases. From germline, CDR1 is SEHNR and CDR2 FQNEAQ (reference sequence). J gave up 4 bases and V 4 bases, and 4 bases lay outside the gene matches. There are 15 residues in the CDR3. The CDR3 region is CASSSRTSGSYEQYF. The CDR3 DNA is TGTGCCAGCAGCTCAAGGACTAGCGGGAGTTACGAGCAGTACTTC.

This clonotype was seen only a few times. This chain links TRBV12-3 or TRBV12-4 with TRBJ2-1; D is ambiguous. The J call may be wrong; the DNA end is better matched by TRBJ2-7. This CDR3 comprises 15 residues. The CDR3 DNA follows: TGTGCCAGCAGTTTTGGCCCCCTTACCCCCTACGAGCAGTACTTC. Amino acids: CASSFGPLTPYEQYF.

The V call is TRBV5-1, the J call TRBJ1-1; D is possibly TRBD1 (5 bases). Germline CDR1 is SGHRS and CDR2 is YFSETQ. V lost 7 bases, J lost 4 bases, and 17 bases lay in between. This CDR3 is 14 amino acids long. In nucleotides, the CDR3 is TGCGCCAGCGGTGGGGGGGGATTCGCCACTGAAGCTTTCTTT. Translated, it gives CASGGGGFATEAFF. Together with reference TRBV5-1 and TRBJ1-1, the CDR3 gives the full variable domain: KAGVTQTPRYLIKTRGQQVTLSCSPISGHRSVSWYQQTPGQGLQFLFEYFSETQRNKGNFPGRFSGRQFSNSRSEMNVSTLELGDSALYLCASGGGGFATEAFFGQGTRLTVV.

This chain uses TRBV6-5 with TRBJ1-1; D is ambiguous. With 0 bases removed from V and 7 bases from J, the gap between germline ends came to 12 bases. Germline loops: CDR1 MNHEY, CDR2 SVGAGI. The CDR3 has 14 residues. CDR3 residues: CASSYSNGVNEAFF. Written as DNA, the CDR3 is TGTGCCAGCAGTTACTCGAATGGAGTCAATGAAGCTTTCTTT.

This clonotype has just a few counts. Germline and junction disagree at one end, which may indicate a read error. The genes are TRBV7-7 and TRBJ2-5; no definite D call. Germline CDR1 SSHAT, CDR2 FNYEAQ (reference sequence). This CDR3 is 15 amino acids long. The CDR3 coding sequence is TGTGCTAGCAGCTTATATGGTCCGGCCCCAGAGACCCAGTACTTC. This sequence encodes CASSLYGPAPETQYF.

V is TRBV29-1 and J is TRBJ2-1, with no clear D. TRBJ2-5 explains the end of the DNA better; the J call may be wrong. Germline lookup yields CDR1 SQVTM and CDR2 ANQGSEA. This CDR3 spans 13 amino acids. This CDR3 reads CSAPTGLQETQYF. The CDR3 DNA reads as TGCAGCGCCCCCACGGGCCTCCAAGAGACCCAGTACTTC.

This rearrangement joins TRBV3-1 to TRBJ1-6, with TRBD1 matching over 10 bases. Germline CDR1 and CDR2: LGHDT and YNNKEL (reference sequence). This CDR3 is built from 15 residues. V lost 4 bases, J lost 4 bases, and 1 base stayed unmatched. The CDR3 loop is CASSRGQGYNSPLHF. DNA for the CDR3: TGTGCCAGCAGCCGGGGACAGGGGTATAATTCACCCCTCCACTTT. The full variable domain, with the rest looked up from reference TRBV3-1 and TRBJ1-6, is DTAVSQTPKYLVTQMGNDKSIKCEQNLGHDTMYWYKQDSKKFLKIMFSYNNKELIINETVPNRFSPKSPDKAHLNLHINSLELGDSAVYFCASSRGQGYNSPLHFGNGTRLTVT.

This clonotype was picked up a small number of times. CDR3 DNA sequence: TGTGCCAGCAGCCAAGAGGCAGGGGATTCGAACACCGGGGAGCTGTTTTTT. Translating it yields CASSQEAGDSNTGELFF. The chain recombines TRBV4-2 with TRBJ2-2, with a tentative D call TRBD1 (6 bases). The germline V gene encodes CDR1 LGHNA and CDR2 YNFKEQ. CDR3 length: 17 amino acids. V was pared by 0 bases and J by 0 bases, with 11 bases between.

The DNA of the CDR3 is TGTGCCATCGGCCCAACAGGGTTAGGGGCCAATGAGCAGTTCTTC. Amino acid sequence: CAIGPTGLGANEQFF. This rearrangement joins TRBV10-3 to TRBJ2-1; maybe TRBD1 (6 bases). This CDR3 is built from 15 residues. Germline CDR1 reads ENHRY; CDR2 reads SYGVKD. V was shortened by 8 bases and J by 6 bases, with 20 bases between the two germline ends.

This clonotype was counted only a few times. The V gene is TRBV29-1, the J gene TRBJ2-7; TRBD1 might be the D (6 bases). Per germline, CDR1 SQVTM and CDR2 ANQGSEA. V shed 3 bases and J shed 5 bases, with 14 bases lying between them. The CDR3 runs to 13 residues. DNA of the CDR3: TGCAGCGTTGATCGAGGGGGACGGGACGAGCAGTACTTC. This codes for CSVDRGGRDEQYF.

V and J are TRBV9 and TRBJ2-6; no firm D call. Trimming pared 4 bases from V and 0 bases from J, leaving 17 bases between. In germline, CDR1 is SGDLS, CDR2 YYNGEE. The CDR3 contains 18 residues. The CDR3 bases are TGTGCCAGCAGCCCTTCGGATAAGGTAGACTCTGGGGCCAACGTCCTGACTTTC. It is translated as CASSPSDKVDSGANVLTF.